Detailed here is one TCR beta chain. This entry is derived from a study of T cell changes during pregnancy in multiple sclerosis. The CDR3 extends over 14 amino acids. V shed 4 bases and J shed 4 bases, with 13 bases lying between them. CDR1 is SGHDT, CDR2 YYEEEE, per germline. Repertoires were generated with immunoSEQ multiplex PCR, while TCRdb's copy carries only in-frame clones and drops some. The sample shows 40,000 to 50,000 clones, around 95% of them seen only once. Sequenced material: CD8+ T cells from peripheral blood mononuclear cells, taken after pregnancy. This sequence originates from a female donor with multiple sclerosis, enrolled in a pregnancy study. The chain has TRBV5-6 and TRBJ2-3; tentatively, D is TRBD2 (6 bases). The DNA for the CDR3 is TGTGCCAGCAGCCCCTCGGGGGAGCCAGATACGCAGTATTTT. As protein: CASSPSGEPDTQYF.